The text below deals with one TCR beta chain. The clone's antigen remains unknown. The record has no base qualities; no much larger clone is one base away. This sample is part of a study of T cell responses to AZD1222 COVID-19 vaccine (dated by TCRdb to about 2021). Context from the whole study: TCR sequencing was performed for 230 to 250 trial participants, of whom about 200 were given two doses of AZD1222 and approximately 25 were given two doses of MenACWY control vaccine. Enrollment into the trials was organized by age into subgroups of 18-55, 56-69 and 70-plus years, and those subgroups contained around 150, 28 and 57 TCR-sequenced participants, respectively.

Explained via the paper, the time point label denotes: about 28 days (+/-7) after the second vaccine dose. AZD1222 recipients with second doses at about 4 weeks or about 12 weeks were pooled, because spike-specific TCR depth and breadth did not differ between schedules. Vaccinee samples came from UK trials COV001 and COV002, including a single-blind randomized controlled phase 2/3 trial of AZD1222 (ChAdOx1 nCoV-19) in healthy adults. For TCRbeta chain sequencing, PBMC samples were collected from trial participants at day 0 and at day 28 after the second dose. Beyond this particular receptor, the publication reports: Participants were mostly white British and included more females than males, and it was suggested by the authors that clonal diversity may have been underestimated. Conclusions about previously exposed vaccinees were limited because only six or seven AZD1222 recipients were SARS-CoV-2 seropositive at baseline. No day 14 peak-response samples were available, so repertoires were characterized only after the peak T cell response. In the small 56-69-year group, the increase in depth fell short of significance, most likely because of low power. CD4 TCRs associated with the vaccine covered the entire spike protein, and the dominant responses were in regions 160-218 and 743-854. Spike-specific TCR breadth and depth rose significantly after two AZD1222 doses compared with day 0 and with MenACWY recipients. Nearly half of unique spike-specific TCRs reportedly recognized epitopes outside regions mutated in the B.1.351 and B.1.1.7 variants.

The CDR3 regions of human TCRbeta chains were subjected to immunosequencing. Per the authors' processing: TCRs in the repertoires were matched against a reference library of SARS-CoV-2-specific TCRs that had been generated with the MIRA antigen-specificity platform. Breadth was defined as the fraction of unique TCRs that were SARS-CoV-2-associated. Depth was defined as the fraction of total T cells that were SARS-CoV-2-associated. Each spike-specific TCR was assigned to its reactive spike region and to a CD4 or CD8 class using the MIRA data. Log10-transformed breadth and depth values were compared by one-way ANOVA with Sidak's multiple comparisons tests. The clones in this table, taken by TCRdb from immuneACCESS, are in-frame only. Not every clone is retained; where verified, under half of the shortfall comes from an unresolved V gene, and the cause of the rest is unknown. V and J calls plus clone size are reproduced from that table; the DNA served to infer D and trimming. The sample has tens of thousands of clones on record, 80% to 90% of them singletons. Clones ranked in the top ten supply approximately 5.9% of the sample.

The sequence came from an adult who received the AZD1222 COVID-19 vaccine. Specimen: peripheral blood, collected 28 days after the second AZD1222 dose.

The DNA is as follows: TGTGCCAGTAGACCATCTGGGGGGCGCGTCTACAATGAGCAGTTCTTC. This sequence encodes CASRPSGGRVYNEQFF. The chain uses TRBV19 and TRBJ2-1; the D gene assignment is perhaps TRBD1 or TRBD2, with each matching 6 bases. For CDR1 and CDR2, the germline V gene (reference sequence) lists LNHDA and SQIVND. Its CDR3 holds 16 amino acids, cysteine through phenylalanine. Solely the CDR3 DNA is kept, with 48 bases framed from the first base. V is reduced by 6 bases and J by 3 bases, leaving a spacing of 18 bases between them.